The present TCR beta chain was sequenced within a study of blood T cells in healthy people across ages (dated by TCRdb to about 2015). Describing the broader study: In model experiments, roughly one uniquely barcoded TCR beta cDNA molecule per two T cells was captured by template switching. To track age-related changes in TCR beta repertoire diversity, the study relied on deep sequencing normalized with unique cDNA molecular identifiers. The donors were divided into four age groups: young (average approximately 15 years), middle-aged (about 39), aged (roughly 60) and long-lived (82). To avoid experimental bias, donors of different ages were spread randomly across the sequencing lanes. Using the same blood draw, the study looked at two additional independent replicas of 1 million unique cDNA reads for two donors, one aged 18 to 30 and the other aged 80 or older.

With respect to this clonotype: Its cognate antigen has yet to be identified. One base away there is no much larger clone; base qualities are not given.

Libraries were prepared through 5' RACE. The sequencer listed for this sample is Illumina HiSeq 2500. A second about 7 to 12 cycle PCR used a sample-barcoded 5' primer and a J-beta primer mix. Each TCR beta cDNA molecule received a unique molecular identifier from a template-switch 5' adaptor carrying 12 random nucleotides. Each sample yielded at least 3 million CDR3-containing paired-end reads. All of the RNA was converted into first-strand cDNA using the Mint cDNA synthesis kit, with a TRBC-specific oligonucleotide serving as the primer. Following uracil-DNA glycosylase treatment, a first 18-cycle PCR with universal primers M1SS and BC2_uni_R was performed on all cDNA. The paper's processing steps were these. Each sample was normalized by randomly selecting 1 million high-quality reads, each carrying a distinct molecular identifier. Instead of being binned into consensus sequences, reads with shared molecular identifiers were discarded. MiTCR, run with a Q25 quality threshold and the strictest error-elimination algorithm, handled CDR3 identification, clonotype clustering and error correction. A nonparametric unseen species model using Euler transformation provided a lower-bound estimate of total TCR beta diversity. The raw public reads went through TCRdb reprocessing: fastp at Q25, MiXCR clone calling, in-frame beta chains kept. Every entry covers one CDR3 protein and lists the most common genes and DNA from its rows. The V and J calls follow TCRdb's processing rather than the paper's. A total of around 1,600,000 distinct CDR3 sequences appear in this sample, 42% of them only once. Jointly, the top ten make up more than 4% of the sample.

The roughly 38 donors, aged about 6 to 100 years, were systemically healthy Caucasian individuals from Russia. Around 10 milliliters of peripheral blood were collected from each donor into EDTA-treated Vacutainer tubes. PBMCs were isolated by Ficoll-Paque density-gradient centrifugation, with at least 6.5 million obtained per sample. Trizol reagent was used to extract total RNA from the PBMCs, yielding at least 6 micrograms per sample. Naive CD45RAhigh/CD27high T cell percentages were measured by flow cytometry on a PBMC aliquot from every donor. General conclusions and limits of the study: Because the CMV infection status of the donors was unknown, age-related changes in expanded clonotypes may potentially have been confounded. Conclusive comparison of naive and antigen-experienced compartments was prevented by the profiling of bulk unsorted PBMCs. Observed TCR beta diversity per million T cells fell roughly linearly with age, and a significant reduction was already apparent by age roughly 40. Compared with the aged group, the long-lived group had more naive CD4+ T cells, fewer expanded clones and increased TCR diversity, suggesting age selection. A strong correlation was found between observed TCR beta diversity and the percentage of naive T cells measured by flow cytometry. Total diversity estimates from one million sequenced T cells were considered lower bounds and underestimates.

From the germline V gene, CDR1 is SGDLS and CDR2 is YYNGEE. Germline trimming amounts to 3 bases on V and 9 bases on J, with 10 as the count of junction bases outside the gene matches. Counted from cysteine to phenylalanine, this CDR3 has 16 amino acids. The entry retains the CDR3 DNA only, 48 bases that are in frame from base 1. The sample was blood. The receptor chain draws on TRBV9 and TRBJ2-1; 12 bases in the junction line up with TRBD2. The source of this sequence is a young woman in good health. The CDR3 protein is CASSGRVLAGGGEQFF. The DNA reads TGTGCCAGCAGCGGGCGGGTGCTAGCGGGGGGGGGTGAGCAGTTCTTC. With the rest looked up from the reference TRBV9 and TRBJ2-1 genes rather than sequenced, the full variable domain is DSGVTQTPKHLITATGQRVTLRCSPRSGDLSVYWYQQSLDQGLQFLIQYYNGEERAKGNILERFSAQQFPDLHSELNLSSLELGDSALYFCASSGRVLAGGGEQFFGPGTRLTVL.